Included here is one TCR beta chain sequence, with context. This sample is drawn from a study of blood T cell repertoires in COVID-19. CDR1 MDHEN and CDR2 SYDVKM come from the germline V gene. This CDR3 has 16 residues. Trimming shortened V by 5 bases and J by 5 bases, and 18 bases separated the two germline ends. In the original workflow: Reference gene primer amplification gave nucleated cell count estimates. This table comes from immunoSEQ multiplex PCR, and its TCRdb copy is limited to in-frame clones, with some not included. V and J calls and clone size follow that table, whereas D and trimming were derived from the DNA. The sample carries some 250,000 clones, 85% to 90% recorded once.

The chain joins TRBV28 to TRBJ1-4, with D perhaps matching TRBD1 (6 bases). This TCR was recovered from a middle-aged woman who had recovered from COVID-19. Sequenced input: peripheral blood. Written as DNA, the CDR3 is TGTGCCAGCAGTCTACCCAGGTCAGGGGAGAATGAAAAACTGTTTTTT. Its protein is CASSLPRSGENEKLFF.